These T cell receptor beta chains were read from a single sample in a study of T cell repertoires in cytomegalovirus infection. From the reads, TCRdb called clonotypes with MiXCR, one entry per CDR3 protein. The sample records 160,000 or so distinct CDR3 sequences, 20% to 25% being singletons. Sequenced: PBMCs. The receptors were sampled from a human donor in good health (CMV status not recorded). Some clones in this sample may be carry-over from other donors' samples. Each CDR3 is given with its conserved first and last residue. A D gene is named only where the DNA matches it firmly. Not all rows give a size; the values are once, few, many and, for expanded clones, a class.

V	J	length	D	size	CDR3	DNA
TRBV7-2	TRBJ1-1	15	.	many	CASSLSPAMNTEAFF	TGTGCCAGCAGCTTAAGTCCAGCCATGAACACTGAAGCTTTCTTT
TRBV14	TRBJ2-1	14	.	.	CASQGPPEYNEQFF	TGTGCCAGCCAGGGTCCACCCGAATACAATGAGCAGTTCTTC
TRBV28	TRBJ2-5	11	.	many	CASSLGETQYF	TGTGCCAGCAGCTTAGGGGAGACCCAGTACTTC
TRBV6-1	TRBJ2-1	13	.	few	CASTSPPGNEQFF	TGTGCCAGCACCTCCCCACCCGGCAATGAGCAGTTCTTC
TRBV5-1	TRBJ1-1	15	TRBD1	.	CASSSTTGVNTEAFF	TGCGCCAGCAGCTCCACGACAGGGGTGAACACTGAAGCTTTCTTT
TRBV6-2/TRBV6-3	TRBJ2-7	16	.	few	CASSLLMPRGSYEQYF	TGTGCCAGCAGCCTCCTCATGCCCAGGGGATCCTACGAGCAGTACTTC
TRBV28	TRBJ2-1	17	TRBD2	.	CASSLWALAGGGNEQFF	TGTGCCAGCAGTTTATGGGCCCTAGCGGGAGGTGGGAATGAGCAGTTCTTC
TRBV7-8	TRBJ1-5	16	.	many	CASSLEGRYSNQPQHF	TGTGCCAGCAGCTTAGAAGGCCGATATAGCAATCAGCCCCAGCATTTT
TRBV5-5	TRBJ2-2	14	.	few	CASSLWSAAGELFF	TGTGCCAGCAGCTTGTGGAGTGCGGCTGGGGAGCTGTTTTTT
TRBV9	TRBJ2-1	15	TRBD2	many	CASSETSGYDNEQFF	TGTGCCAGCAGCGAGACTAGCGGATATGACAATGAGCAGTTCTTC
TRBV11-2	TRBJ2-7	15	TRBD1	.	CASSLTGTGMHEQYF	TGTGCCAGCTCCCTAACCGGGACAGGGATGCACGAGCAGTACTTC
TRBV6-2/TRBV6-3	TRBJ1-5	15	.	.	CASSGRQASYQPQHF	TGTGCCAGCAGTGGGCGACAGGCTAGTTATCAGCCCCAGCATTTT
TRBV28	TRBJ1-3	15	.	.	CASNPGALSGNTIYF	TGTGCCAGCAACCCGGGGGCCCTCTCTGGAAACACCATATATTTT
TRBV6-6	TRBJ2-1	11	TRBD2	.	CASSREAEQFF	TGTGCCAGCAGCCGGGAGGCTGAGCAGTTCTTC
TRBV7-2	TRBJ1-4	15	.	many	CASSRRDLTNEKLFF	TGTGCCAGCAGTCGCAGGGACCTTACTAATGAAAAACTGTTTTTT
TRBV28	TRBJ1-2	12	.	few	CASSAISYGYTF	TGTGCCAGCAGTGCCATCTCATATGGCTACACCTTC
TRBV5-1	TRBJ2-3	16	TRBD2	.	CASSPDPGLVGDTQYF	TGCGCCAGCAGCCCGGACCCGGGACTAGTGGGAGATACGCAGTATTTT
TRBV5-6	TRBJ2-7	14	TRBD2	.	CASSLRLAGYEQYF	TGTGCCAGCAGCTTGCGGCTAGCGGGTTACGAGCAGTACTTC
TRBV7-3	TRBJ1-1	15	.	many	CASSLSGTANTEAFF	TGTGCCAGCAGCTTAAGCGGGACTGCGAACACTGAAGCTTTCTTT
TRBV7-2	TRBJ2-7	16	.	many	CASSSGLAVIGDEQYF	TGTGCCAGCAGCTCAGGGCTAGCAGTGATAGGAGACGAGCAGTACTTC
TRBV29-1	TRBJ1-2	13	.	.	CSVEEQGYYGYTF	TGCAGCGTTGAAGAGCAGGGGTACTATGGCTACACCTTC
TRBV4-2	TRBJ2-5	16	TRBD1	few	CASSQGGQGEQETQYF	TGTGCCAGCAGCCAAGGCGGACAGGGGGAACAAGAGACCCAGTACTTC
TRBV7-9	TRBJ2-3	15	TRBD1	many	CASSPRQGASDTQYF	TGTGCCAGCAGCCCAAGACAGGGGGCCTCAGATACGCAGTATTTT
TRBV11-2	TRBJ2-7	13	.	.	CASSLSAYYEQYF	TGTGCCAGCAGCTTATCGGCTTACTACGAGCAGTACTTC
TRBV10-3	TRBJ2-7	14	.	.	CAIKLSSSSYEQYF	TGTGCCATCAAACTGAGTTCGAGCTCCTACGAGCAGTACTTC
TRBV5-6	TRBJ1-5	16	.	few	CASSFRGTGRQYPQHF	TGTGCCAGCAGCTTTAGGGGGACCGGCCGTCAGTATCCCCAGCATTTT
TRBV7-2	TRBJ2-1	15	.	.	CASSSKRRSYNEQFF	TGTGCCAGCAGCTCAAAGCGGCGGTCCTACAATGAGCAGTTCTTC
TRBV14	TRBJ2-4	12	.	.	CASSQVWGIQYF	TGTGCCAGCAGCCAAGTGTGGGGCATTCAGTACTTC
TRBV12-5	TRBJ2-2	12	.	.	CASGLLGGELFF	TGTGCTAGCGGTTTGCTAGGCGGGGAGCTGTTTTTT
TRBV14	TRBJ2-5	19	.	few	CASSQGPYRSGTLKETQYF	TGTGCCAGCAGCCAAGGACCCTATCGCTCCGGGACGTTGAAAGAGACCCAGTACTTC
TRBV20-1	TRBJ1-1	14	TRBD1	.	CSARAGQTNTEAFF	TGCAGTGCTAGGGCGGGACAGACGAACACTGAAGCTTTCTTT
TRBV7-8	TRBJ1-3	15	.	many	CASSLEESRRNTIYF	TGTGCCAGCAGCTTAGAGGAATCGAGAAGAAACACCATATATTTT
TRBV7-2	TRBJ1-6	17	TRBD1	few	CASSDRDRGKVGSPLHF	TGTGCCAGCAGCGACCGGGACAGGGGAAAAGTGGGTTCACCCCTCCACTTT
TRBV27	TRBJ2-7	13	.	.	CASSLSNYGVQYF	TGTGCCAGCAGTTTATCGAATTATGGGGTGCAGTACTTC
TRBV13	TRBJ2-7	15	.	.	CASSLGLGLSYEQYF	TGTGCCAGCAGCTTAGGCCTAGGCCTCTCCTACGAGCAGTACTTC
TRBV2	TRBJ1-2	17	.	.	CASSESVAGGHHYGYTF	TGTGCCAGCAGTGAAAGCGTCGCGGGGGGACACCACTATGGCTACACCTTC
TRBV4-3	TRBJ2-6	17	TRBD1	.	CASSQRQGARGANVLTF	TGCGCCAGCAGCCAACGACAGGGGGCGAGGGGGGCCAACGTCCTGACTTTC
TRBV28	TRBJ2-1	15	.	.	CASSFGGVSYNEQFF	TGTGCCAGCAGTTTTGGGGGAGTCTCCTACAATGAGCAGTTCTTC
TRBV25-1	TRBJ2-5	17	.	.	CASSPLGPGRKEETQYF	TGTGCCAGCAGTCCACTAGGTCCGGGACGAAAGGAAGAGACCCAGTACTTC
TRBV19	TRBJ2-4	13	.	.	CATSHGQKNIQYF	TGTGCCACCTCCCACGGACAGAAAAACATTCAGTACTTC
TRBV2	TRBJ2-3	12	.	few	CASGDIADTQYF	TGTGCCAGCGGGGATATTGCAGATACGCAGTATTTT
TRBV7-9	TRBJ1-1	15	TRBD1	many	CASSNFQGGNTEAFF	TGTGCCAGCAGCAATTTCCAGGGGGGGAACACTGAAGCTTTCTTT
TRBV7-2	TRBJ2-5	15	.	.	CASSLGHLRWETQYF	TGTGCCAGCAGCTTAGGACACCTCAGGTGGGAGACCCAGTACTTC
TRBV6-1	TRBJ2-7	13	.	.	CTSSGTGFGEQYF	TGTACCAGCAGTGGAACAGGTTTCGGCGAGCAGTACTTC
TRBV14	TRBJ1-1	13	.	.	CASSQGVTTEAFF	TGTGCCAGCAGCCAGGGTGTTACCACTGAAGCTTTCTTT
TRBV7-2	TRBJ1-1	13	.	many	CASSLGRPFEAFF	TGTGCCAGCAGCTTAGGTAGACCGTTTGAAGCTTTCTTT
TRBV19	TRBJ1-1	11	.	.	CASSMNTEAFF	TGTGCCAGTAGTATGAACACTGAAGCTTTCTTT
TRBV28	TRBJ1-2	11	.	once	CASRTSGRYTF	TGTGCCAGCAGAACCTCGGGGCGCTACACCTTC
TRBV20-1	TRBJ2-1	16	TRBD2	many	CSARDPSGSSRYEQFF	TGCAGTGCTAGAGATCCTAGCGGGAGCTCTCGCTATGAGCAGTTCTTC
TRBV7-2	TRBJ2-1	13	.	few	CASSWRGTNEQFF	TGTGCCAGTTCTTGGCGGGGAACCAATGAGCAGTTCTTC
TRBV4-2	TRBJ1-2	15	.	.	CASSQASRPNYGYTF	TGTGCCAGCAGCCAAGCGTCAAGGCCTAACTATGGCTACACCTTC
TRBV27	TRBJ1-1	12	.	many	CASSSGNTEAFF	TGTGCCAGCAGTTCGGGGAACACTGAAGCTTTCTTT
TRBV7-2	TRBJ2-5	14	.	many	CASSLTQGSETQYF	TGTGCCAGCAGCTTAACCCAGGGGTCAGAGACCCAGTACTTC
TRBV27	TRBJ1-4	15	.	.	CASSLRASTNEKLFF	TGTGCCAGCAGTCTGAGGGCCTCAACTAATGAAAAACTGTTTTTT
TRBV7-2	TRBJ1-1	15	.	many	CASSLVRAMNTEAFF	TGTGCCAGCAGCTTAGTCAGAGCCATGAACACTGAAGCTTTCTTT